This TCR beta chain was sequenced in a study of T cell changes during pregnancy in multiple sclerosis. This table comes from immunoSEQ multiplex PCR, and its TCRdb copy is limited to in-frame clones, with some not included. The sample lists 55,000 to 75,000 clones; 90% to 95% were seen once. V lost 5 bases and J lost 6, with 8 bases in between. The germline gives CDR1 SGHTA, CDR2 FQGNSA. This CDR3 has 12 residues. In this sample, this clone turned up once. The chain combines TRBV7-2 with TRBJ2-1; D is uncertain. The receptor was derived from a female donor in good health, enrolled as a control in a pregnancy study. This sample comprised peripheral blood, obtained after pregnancy. DNA of the CDR3: TGTGCCAGCAGCGAGGTGGGCAATGAGCAGTTCTTC. Translated, it gives CASSEVGNEQFF.